These 29 T cell receptor beta chains were sequenced from one sample in a study of blood T cell repertoires in COVID-19 (TCRdb year 2020). The library was made by the immunoSEQ multiplex PCR assay. TCRdb's version of the immuneACCESS table is confined to in-frame rearrangements and falls short of the full clone set. An unresolved V gene accounts for under half of the shortfall where checked; the remainder is of unknown origin. The sample yields 84,000 or so clones; around four fifths were counted once. About 11% of the sample is in the top ten clones. The sequenced material came from peripheral blood. The source of these receptors is a woman in her sixties or seventies with active or convalescent COVID-19.

The CDR3 DNA follows: TGTGCCAGCAGCTCTACGGGGGGGGGAGGTTCCCTCGCCGGGGAGCTGTTTTTT. Translated, it gives CASSSTGGGGSLAGELFF. V is TRBV4-2 and J is TRBJ2-2; TRBD2 matches 8 bases. Trimming cost V 5 bases and J 6 bases; bases outside gene matches: 17. The germline V gene encodes CDR1 LGHNA and CDR2 YNFKEQ. The CDR3 has 18 amino acids.

This chain connects TRBV6-2 or TRBV6-3 to TRBJ2-3, with D maybe TRBD1 (5 bases). The V end lost 2 bases, the J end lost 11 bases, and 14 bases lay between the germline ends. CDR1 MNHEY and CDR2 SVGEGT come from the germline V gene. The CDR3 runs to 13 residues. The CDR3 reads CASSYGKTVGQYF. CDR3 in DNA: TGTGCCAGCAGTTACGGGAAGACAGTAGGGCAGTATTTT.

The table lists this clone with a few counts. The rearrangement uses TRBV5-1 and TRBJ2-3; TRBD1 aligns across 9 bases. V was clipped by 3 bases and J by 11 bases; unmatched bases: 7. This CDR3 has 13 amino acids. Germline values: CDR1 SGHRS, CDR2 YFSETQ. CDR3 nucleotide sequence: TGCGCCAGCAGCTGGGCACCGGGACAGGGGCAGTATTTT. Protein: CASSWAPGQGQYF.

This chain links TRBV10-2 with TRBJ2-3; D is uncertain. CDR3 length equals 13 residues. Trimming cost V 5 bases and J 4 bases, with 10 bases left between them. CDR1 is WSHSY and CDR2 is SAAADI in the germline V gene. The CDR3 DNA reads TGCGCCAGCAGTCTACGAGGTCCAGATACGCAGTATTTT. Translated, it gives CASSLRGPDTQYF.

J is TRBJ1-6 and V is TRBV28, with 9 bases that match TRBD1. The CDR3 sequence is 18 residues long. Germline V gene sequence: CDR1 MDHEN, CDR2 SYDVKM. V shed 7 bases, J shed 3 bases, and the junction held 13 bases outside the gene matches. The CDR3 DNA reads TGTGCCAGCAAAAGTCGACGGACAGGGGTTGTCTATAATTCACCCCTCCACTTT. This codes for CASKSRRTGVVYNSPLHF.

The J gene is TRBJ2-3, the V gene TRBV28; 10 nucleotides match TRBD1. CDR1 and CDR2 (germline): MDHEN, SYDVKM. The CDR3 spans 15 residues. V lost 4 bases to trimming and J lost 3 bases; unmatched junction nucleotides: 4. The CDR3 here is CASSSTGQGTDTQYF. CDR3 nucleotides: TGTGCCAGCAGTTCTACGGGACAGGGGACAGATACGCAGTATTTT.

This chain joins TRBV10-3 and TRBJ1-1; the D gene is possibly TRBD1 (5 bases). Trimming pared 9 bases from V and 3 bases from J, leaving 17 bases between. The germline V gene has CDR1 ENHRY and CDR2 SYGVKD. This CDR3 comprises 14 residues. The CDR3 nucleotides read TGTGCCATTAGGGTGCGAGCGGGGGACACTGAAGCTTTCTTT. Its protein product is CAIRVRAGDTEAFF.

The chain is built from TRBV13 and TRBJ2-2; 10 bases line up with TRBD2. The CDR3 contains 20 residues. J gave up 0 bases and V 5 bases, and 15 bases lay outside the gene matches. Germline V CDR1 and CDR2: PRHDT, FYEKMQ (reference sequence). This chain's CDR3 is CASSPRPLAGTYANTGELFF. The DNA for the CDR3 is TGTGCCAGCAGCCCCCGGCCACTAGCGGGGACCTACGCGAACACCGGGGAGCTGTTTTTT.

The chain uses TRBV6-2 or TRBV6-3 and TRBJ1-5; D is undetermined. In germline, CDR1 is MNHEY, CDR2 SVGEGT. The V gene lost 2 bases and the J gene lost 5 bases, with 10 bases spanning the gap. The CDR3 sequence is 14 residues long. The CDR3 coding sequence is TGTGCCAGCAGTTACGTTGCAGTCGATCAGCCCCAGCATTTT. Residues: CASSYVAVDQPQHF.

The chain couples TRBV4-1 to TRBJ2-1; tentative D call: TRBD2 (6 bases). The V gene lost 0 bases and the J gene lost 2 bases, with 8 bases spanning the gap. The CDR3 runs 15 residues. Germline-derived CDR1 and CDR2 are MGHRA and YSYEKL. DNA for the CDR3: TGCGCCAGCAGCCAAGAAGGACTACCCTACAATGAGCAGTTCTTC. Translating it yields CASSQEGLPYNEQFF.

Only a few counts were recorded for this clone. The rearrangement uses TRBV6-6 and TRBJ2-7, with D possibly TRBD1 on 6 matching bases. Deletions cut 8 bases from V and 0 bases from J, with 8 bases between. The CDR3 spans 12 residues. Germline CDR1 is MNHNY and CDR2 is SVGAGI (reference sequence). CDR3 loop: CASGGISYEQYF. CDR3 nucleotides: TGTGCCAGCGGGGGCATCTCCTACGAGCAGTACTTC.

This rearrangement joins TRBV11-2 to TRBJ1-1; D not certain. The ends were cut back, 5 bases at V and 5 bases at J, with 12 bases in the middle. Germline CDR1 is SGHAT and CDR2 is FQNNGV. The length of the CDR3 is 13 residues. CDR3 sequence (DNA): TGTGCCAGCAGCCAAGTAGTGAGAACTGAAGCTTTCTTT. Residues: CASSQVVRTEAFF.

In the case of this clone: The junction differs from germline at one of its ends, possibly a read error. The J gene is TRBJ2-1, the V gene TRBV7-9; 7 bases agree with TRBD1. The CDR3 consists of 13 residues. CDR1 SEHNR and CDR2 FQNEAQ come from the germline V gene (reference sequence). Here the CDR3 DNA reads TGTGCGAGCAACCCCGGGACAGTGCATGAGCAGTTCTTC. Translated: CASNPGTVHEQFF.

The CDR3 spells CASRLAGSTDTQYF. DNA for the CDR3: TGTGCCAGCAGACTAGCGGGGTCCACAGATACGCAGTATTTT. V gene TRBV3-1 (or the pseudogene TRBV3-2) combines with J gene TRBJ2-3, with 10 bases that match TRBD2. Per germline, CDR1 LGHDT and CDR2 YNNKEL (reference sequence). The CDR3 is 14 residues long. The junction had 2 bases not matched to a gene; V was cut back by 6 bases and J by 2 bases.

The V call is TRBV7-2, the J call TRBJ2-3; 11 bases map to TRBD2. After removal of 3 bases from V and 4 bases from J, the junction contained 9 bases not matched to a gene. Germline CDR1 SGHTA, CDR2 FQGNSA. This CDR3 spans 17 amino acids. CDR3 sequence reads: CASSLSLAGGEADTQYF. The CDR3 bases are TGTGCCAGCAGCTTGAGCCTAGCGGGGGGCGAGGCAGATACGCAGTATTTT.

The table lists this clone with a few counts. The chain combines TRBV29-1 with TRBJ2-7; 11 nucleotides align to TRBD1. Germline V gene sequence: CDR1 SQVTM, CDR2 ANQGSEA. V gave up 7 bases and J gave up 7 bases; unmatched junction bases: 12. This CDR3 spans 14 amino acids. CDR3 DNA sequence: TGCAGCGCAGGGACAGGGGGAGCCGCCTCAGAGCAGTACTTC. This codes for CSAGTGGAASEQYF.

The chain is built from TRBV6-6 and TRBJ2-5; D perhaps matches TRBD2 (7 bases). The CDR3 is 13 amino acids. In germline, CDR1 is MNHNY, CDR2 SVGAGI (reference sequence). Trimming stripped 8 bases from V and 4 bases from J, with 14 bases between. The CDR3 region is CASCRGALETQYF. The DNA for the CDR3 is TGTGCCAGCTGTCGGGGGGCTTTAGAGACCCAGTACTTC.

V is TRBV29-1 and J is TRBJ1-3; D gene unclear. The ends were cut back, 7 bases at V and 4 bases at J, with 14 bases in the middle. Per germline, CDR1 SQVTM and CDR2 ANQGSEA. The CDR3 is 13 residues long. The CDR3 DNA is TGCAGCGCCGCGACTGTATCCGGAAACACCATATATTTT. Amino acid sequence: CSAATVSGNTIYF. Complete variable domain (other parts from reference TRBV29-1 and TRBJ1-3): SAVISQKPSRDICQRGTSLTIQCQVDSQVTMMFWYRQQPGQSLTLIATANQGSEATYESGFVIDKFPISRPNLTFSTLTVSNMSPEDSSIYLCSAATVSGNTIYFGEGSWLTVV.

In its sample, this clone was seen once. The V call is TRBV27, the J call TRBJ2-1, with TRBD2 identical over 9 bases. The CDR3 has 18 residues. The trim removed 6 bases at V and 0 bases at J, leaving 12 bases unmatched. From germline, CDR1 is MNHEY and CDR2 SMNVEV (reference sequence). The CDR3 is CASSRGGGGGGSYNEQFF. CDR3 DNA: TGTGCCAGCAGCCGTGGAGGCGGCGGGGGGGGCTCCTACAATGAGCAGTTCTTC.

This chain connects TRBV3-1 (or the pseudogene TRBV3-2) to TRBJ1-6, with 7 nucleotides matching TRBD1. CDR1 is LGHDT, CDR2 YNNKEL, per germline (reference sequence). V lost 7 bases to trimming and J lost 4 bases; unmatched junction nucleotides: 4. This CDR3 has 14 residues. The CDR3 sequence: CASIKGAYNSPLHF. In DNA form, the CDR3 reads TGTGCCAGCATCAAGGGGGCGTATAATTCACCCCTCCACTTT.

The chain has TRBV11-2 and TRBJ1-2, with 8 bases identical to TRBD1. The CDR3 contains 15 residues. Germline CDR1 and CDR2: SGHAT and FQNNGV. After removal of 4 bases from V and 7 bases from J, the junction contained 11 bases not matched to a gene. The CDR3 sequence is CASSSPDRGGFGYTF. The CDR3 coding sequence is TGTGCCAGCAGCTCCCCCGACAGGGGAGGGTTTGGCTACACCTTC.

The rearrangement joins TRBV7-2 to TRBJ1-1; tentative D call: TRBD1 (6 bases). This CDR3 has 14 residues. V was clipped by 3 bases and J by 4 bases, with 12 bases between them. CDR1 is SGHTA, CDR2 FQGNSA, per germline. CDR3 DNA sequence: TGTGCCAGCAGCTTCTTGGGAGGGGGCACTGAAGCTTTCTTT. Translating gives CASSFLGGGTEAFF. Based on the CDR3 plus reference TRBV7-2 and TRBJ1-1, the full variable domain is GAGVSQSPSNKVTEKGKDVELRCDPISGHTALYWYRQSLGQGLEFLIYFQGNSAPDKSGLPSDRFSAERTGGSVSTLTIQRTQQEDSAVYLCASSFLGGGTEAFFGQGTRLTVV.

The chain combines TRBV14 with TRBJ2-2; possible D gene TRBD2, 5 bases. This CDR3 contains 14 residues. Germline lookup yields CDR1 SGHDN and CDR2 FVKESK. Trimming cost V 1 base and J 7 bases, with 10 bases left between them. In nucleotides, the CDR3 is TGTGCCAGCAGCCAAGCCGGACTTGGCGGGGAGCTGTTTTTT. This translates into CASSQAGLGGELFF.

The chain is built from TRBV19 and TRBJ1-2, with 7 nucleotides matching TRBD1. The CDR3 runs to 16 residues. Germline V CDR1 and CDR2: LNHDA, SQIVND (reference sequence). Trimming removed 5 bases from V and 2 bases from J; junction bases left unmatched: 11. The CDR3 DNA reads as TGTGCCAGTAGTTCCAACCGGGACAGCGCAAACTATGGCTACACCTTC. It is translated as CASSSNRDSANYGYTF. Looking up the rest from reference TRBV19 and TRBJ1-2 gives the full variable domain: DGGITQSPKYLFRKEGQNVTLSCEQNLNHDAMYWYRQDPGQGLRLIYYSQIVNDFQKGDIAEGYSVSREKKESFPLTVTSAQKNPTAFYLCASSSNRDSANYGYTFGSGTRLTVV.

The chain joins TRBV5-4 to TRBJ2-7; 9 bases are a match to TRBD1. CDR3 size: 14 residues. From germline, CDR1 is SGHNT and CDR2 YYREEE (reference sequence). The ends lost 3 bases at V and 6 bases at J; junction bases unmatched: 7. CDR3 nucleotide sequence: TGTGCCAGCAGCTGGAACGGACAGGGGCGCGAGCAGTACTTC. Protein product: CASSWNGQGREQYF.

This sequence joins TRBV6-5 and TRBJ1-2; D gene ambiguous. In germline, CDR1 is MNHEY, CDR2 SVGAGI. V was shortened by 5 bases and J by 5 bases, with 9 bases between the two germline ends. The CDR3 totals 12 residues. Here the CDR3 DNA reads TGTGCCAGCAGTAACCGGACTTATGGCTACACCTTC. Encoded protein: CASSNRTYGYTF.

The rearrangement links TRBV25-1 to TRBJ1-6, with no clear D. V lost 1 base and J lost 6, with 13 bases in between. This CDR3 is built from 16 residues. Germline V gives CDR1 MGHDK, CDR2 SYGVNS. For the CDR3, the DNA is TGTGCCAGCAGTGAATCGGGGTACGTCGGTAATTCACCCCTCCACTTT. Translated, it gives CASSESGYVGNSPLHF.

CDR3 sequence (DNA): TGCGCCAGCAGTGAGGGGGGGGCGTATGGAAACACCATATATTTT. It specifies CASSEGGAYGNTIYF. V gene TRBV10-2 combines with J gene TRBJ1-3; possible D gene TRBD1, 6 bases. The germline V gene has CDR1 WSHSY and CDR2 SAAADI. CDR3 size: 15 residues. V was cut by 2 bases and J by 3 bases, with 11 bases left in between.

This clone was detected once. The CDR3 nucleotides read TGTGCCAGCAGAGAAACAGGTCCCACTGAAGCTTTCTTT. Protein: CASRETGPTEAFF. This chain joins TRBV2 and TRBJ1-1; the D gene is possibly TRBD1 (5 bases). The V end was cut by 6 bases, the J end by 4 bases, with 12 bases between. The CDR3 contains 13 residues. Germline CDR1 SNHLY, CDR2 FYNNEI.